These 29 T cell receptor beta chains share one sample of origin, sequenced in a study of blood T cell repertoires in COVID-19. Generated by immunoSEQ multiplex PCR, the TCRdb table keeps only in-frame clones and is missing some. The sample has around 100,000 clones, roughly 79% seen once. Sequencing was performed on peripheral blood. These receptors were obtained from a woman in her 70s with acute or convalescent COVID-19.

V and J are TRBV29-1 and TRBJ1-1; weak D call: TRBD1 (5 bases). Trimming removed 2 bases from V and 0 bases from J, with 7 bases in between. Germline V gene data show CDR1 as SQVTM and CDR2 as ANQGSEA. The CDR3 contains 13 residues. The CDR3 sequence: CSVERTLNTEAFF. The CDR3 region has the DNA TGCAGCGTTGAACGGACATTGAACACTGAAGCTTTCTTT.

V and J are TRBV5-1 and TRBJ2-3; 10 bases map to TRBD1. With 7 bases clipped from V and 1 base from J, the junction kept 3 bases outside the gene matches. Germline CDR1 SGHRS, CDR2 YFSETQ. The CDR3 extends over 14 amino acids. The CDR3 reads CASGTGERTDTQYF. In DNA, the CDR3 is TGCGCCAGCGGGACAGGGGAACGCACAGATACGCAGTATTTT.

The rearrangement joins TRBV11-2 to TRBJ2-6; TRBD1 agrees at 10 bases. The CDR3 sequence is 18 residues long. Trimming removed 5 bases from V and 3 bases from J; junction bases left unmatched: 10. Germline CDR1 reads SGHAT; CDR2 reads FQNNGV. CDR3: CASSRQTGGLSGANVLTF. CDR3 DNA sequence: TGTGCCAGCAGCCGTCAGACAGGGGGCTTAAGTGGGGCCAACGTCCTGACTTTC.

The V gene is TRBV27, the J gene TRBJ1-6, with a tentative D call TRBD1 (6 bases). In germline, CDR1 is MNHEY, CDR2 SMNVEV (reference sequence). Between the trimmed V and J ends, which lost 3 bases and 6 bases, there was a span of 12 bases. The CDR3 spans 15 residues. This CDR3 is CASSLLRGTNSPLHF. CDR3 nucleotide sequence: TGTGCCAGCAGTTTGTTGAGGGGGACTAATTCACCCCTCCACTTT.

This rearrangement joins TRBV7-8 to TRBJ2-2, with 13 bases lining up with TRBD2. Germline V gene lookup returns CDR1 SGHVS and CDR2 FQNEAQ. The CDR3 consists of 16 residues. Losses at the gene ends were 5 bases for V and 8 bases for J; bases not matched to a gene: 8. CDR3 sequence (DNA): TGTGCCAGCAGCAACGGACTAGCGGGGGTGGCTGGGGAGCTGTTTTTT. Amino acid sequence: CASSNGLAGVAGELFF.

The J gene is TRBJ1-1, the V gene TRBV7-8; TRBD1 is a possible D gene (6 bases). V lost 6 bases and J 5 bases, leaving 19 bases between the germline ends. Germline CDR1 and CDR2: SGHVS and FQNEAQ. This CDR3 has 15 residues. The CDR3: CASRSPGQRGTEAFF. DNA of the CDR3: TGTGCCAGCAGATCCCCCGGACAGCGGGGGACTGAAGCTTTCTTT.

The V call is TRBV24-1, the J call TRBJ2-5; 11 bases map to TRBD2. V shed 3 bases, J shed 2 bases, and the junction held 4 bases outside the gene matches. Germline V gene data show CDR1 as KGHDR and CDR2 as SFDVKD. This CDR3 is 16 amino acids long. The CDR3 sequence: CATSDGRLAGQETQYF. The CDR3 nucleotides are TGTGCCACCAGTGATGGAAGACTAGCGGGGCAAGAGACCCAGTACTTC.

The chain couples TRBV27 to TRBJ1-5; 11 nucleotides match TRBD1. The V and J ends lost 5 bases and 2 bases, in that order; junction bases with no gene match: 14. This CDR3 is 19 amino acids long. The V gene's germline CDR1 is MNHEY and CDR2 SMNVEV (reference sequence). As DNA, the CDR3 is TGTGCCAGCAGTCCAGGACAGGGGGCCGCTGTAATGGGCAATCAGCCCCAGCATTTT. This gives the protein CASSPGQGAAVMGNQPQHF.

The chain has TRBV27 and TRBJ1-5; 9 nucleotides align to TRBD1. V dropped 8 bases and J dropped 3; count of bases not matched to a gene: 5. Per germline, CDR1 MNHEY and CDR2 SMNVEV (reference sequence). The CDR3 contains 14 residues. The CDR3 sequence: CASQRTGDNQPQHF. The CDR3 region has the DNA TGTGCCAGCCAAAGGACAGGGGACAATCAGCCCCAGCATTTT.

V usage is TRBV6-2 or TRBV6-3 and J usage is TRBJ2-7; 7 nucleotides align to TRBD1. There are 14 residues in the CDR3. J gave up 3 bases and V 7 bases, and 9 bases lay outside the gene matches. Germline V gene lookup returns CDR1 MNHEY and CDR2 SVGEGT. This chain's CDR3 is CASIPTGWGYEQYF. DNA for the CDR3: TGTGCCAGCATCCCGACAGGGTGGGGCTACGAGCAGTACTTC.

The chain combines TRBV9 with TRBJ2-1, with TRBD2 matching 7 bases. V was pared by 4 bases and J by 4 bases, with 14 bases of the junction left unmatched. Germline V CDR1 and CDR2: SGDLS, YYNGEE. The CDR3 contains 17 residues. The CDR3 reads CASSSLPGGVAYNEQFF. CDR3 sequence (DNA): TGTGCCAGCAGCTCCCTTCCTGGGGGGGTTGCGTACAATGAGCAGTTCTTC.

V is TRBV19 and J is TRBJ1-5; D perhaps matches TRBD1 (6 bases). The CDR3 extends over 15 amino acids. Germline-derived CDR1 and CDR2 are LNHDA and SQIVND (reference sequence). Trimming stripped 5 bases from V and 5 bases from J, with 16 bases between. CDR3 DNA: TGTGCCAGTAGTCCCGGGAGGGGGGCGGATCAGCCCCAGCATTTT. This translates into CASSPGRGADQPQHF.

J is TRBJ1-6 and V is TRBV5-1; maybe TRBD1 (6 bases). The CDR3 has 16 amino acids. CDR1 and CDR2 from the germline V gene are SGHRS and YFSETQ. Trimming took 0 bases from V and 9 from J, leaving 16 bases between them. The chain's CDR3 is CASSLDAGGRVSPLHF. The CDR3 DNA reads TGCGCCAGCAGCTTGGACGCCGGGGGGCGGGTTTCACCCCTCCACTTT. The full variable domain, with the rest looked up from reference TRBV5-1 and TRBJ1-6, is KAGVTQTPRYLIKTRGQQVTLSCSPISGHRSVSWYQQTPGQGLQFLFEYFSETQRNKGNFPGRFSGRQFSNSRSEMNVSTLELGDSALYLCASSLDAGGRVSPLHFGNGTRLTVT.

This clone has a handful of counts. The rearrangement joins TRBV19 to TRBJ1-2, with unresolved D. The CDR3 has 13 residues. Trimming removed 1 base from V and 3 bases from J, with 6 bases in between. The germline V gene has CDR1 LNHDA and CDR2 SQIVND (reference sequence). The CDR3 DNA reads TGTGCCAGTAGTATAGCCCAGGACTATGGCTACACCTTC. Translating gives CASSIAQDYGYTF.

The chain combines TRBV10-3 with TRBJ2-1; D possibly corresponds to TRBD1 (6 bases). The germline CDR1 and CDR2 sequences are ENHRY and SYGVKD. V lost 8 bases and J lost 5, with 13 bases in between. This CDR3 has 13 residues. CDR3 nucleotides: TGTGCCATCGTTAGAGACAGGAACAATGAGCAGTTCTTC. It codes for CAIVRDRNNEQFF.

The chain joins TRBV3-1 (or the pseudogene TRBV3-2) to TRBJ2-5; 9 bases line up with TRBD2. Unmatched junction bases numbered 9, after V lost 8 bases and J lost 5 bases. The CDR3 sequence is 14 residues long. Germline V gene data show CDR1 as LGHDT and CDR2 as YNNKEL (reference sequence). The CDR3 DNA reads TGTGCCAGCGAAGGCGGCGGGGGGGCTGAGACCCAGTACTTC. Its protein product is CASEGGGGAETQYF.

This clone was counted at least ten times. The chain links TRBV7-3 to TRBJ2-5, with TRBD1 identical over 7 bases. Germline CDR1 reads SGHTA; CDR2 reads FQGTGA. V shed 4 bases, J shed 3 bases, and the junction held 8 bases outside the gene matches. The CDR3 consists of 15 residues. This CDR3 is CASSYNPTGKETQYF. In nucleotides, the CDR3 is TGTGCCAGCAGCTATAACCCGACAGGGAAAGAGACCCAGTACTTC.

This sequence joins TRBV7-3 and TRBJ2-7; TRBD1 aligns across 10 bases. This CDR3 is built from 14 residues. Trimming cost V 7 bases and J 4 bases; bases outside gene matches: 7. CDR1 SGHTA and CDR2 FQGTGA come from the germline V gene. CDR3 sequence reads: CASIRTGGFYEQYV. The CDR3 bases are TGTGCCAGCATCCGGACAGGGGGGTTTTACGAGCAGTACGTC.

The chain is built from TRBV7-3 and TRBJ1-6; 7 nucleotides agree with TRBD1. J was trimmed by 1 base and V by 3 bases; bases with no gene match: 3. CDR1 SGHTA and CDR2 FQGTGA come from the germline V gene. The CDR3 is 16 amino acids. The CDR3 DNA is TGTGCCAGCAGCTTGACAGGGAATTCCTATAATTCACCCCTCCACTTT. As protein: CASSLTGNSYNSPLHF.

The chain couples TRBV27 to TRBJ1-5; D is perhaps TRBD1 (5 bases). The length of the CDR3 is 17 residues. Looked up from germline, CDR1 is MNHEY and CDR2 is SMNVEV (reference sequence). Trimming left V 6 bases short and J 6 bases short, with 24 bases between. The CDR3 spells CASSPQYVTGVAQPQHF. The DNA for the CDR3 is TGTGCCAGCAGCCCCCAGTATGTTACAGGAGTTGCTCAGCCCCAGCATTTT.

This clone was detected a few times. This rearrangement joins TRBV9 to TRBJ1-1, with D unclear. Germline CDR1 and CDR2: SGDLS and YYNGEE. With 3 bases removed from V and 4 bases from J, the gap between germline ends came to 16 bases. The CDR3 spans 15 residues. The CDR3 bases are TGTGCCAGCAGCGGGGCAGGTGGGCAGGTCACTGAAGCTTTCTTT. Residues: CASSGAGGQVTEAFF.

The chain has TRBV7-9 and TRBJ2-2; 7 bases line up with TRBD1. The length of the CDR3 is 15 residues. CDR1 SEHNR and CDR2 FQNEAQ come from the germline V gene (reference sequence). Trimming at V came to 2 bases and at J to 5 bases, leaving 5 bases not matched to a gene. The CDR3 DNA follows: TGTGCCAGCAGCTTAACAGGGGTCCGGACCGGGGAGCTGTTTTTT. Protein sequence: CASSLTGVRTGELFF. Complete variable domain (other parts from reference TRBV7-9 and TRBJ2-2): DTGVSQNPRHKITKRGQNVTFRCDPISEHNRLYWYRQTLGQGPEFLTYFQNEAQLEKSRLLSDRFSAERPKGSFSTLEIQRTEQGDSAMYLCASSLTGVRTGELFFGEGSRLTVL.

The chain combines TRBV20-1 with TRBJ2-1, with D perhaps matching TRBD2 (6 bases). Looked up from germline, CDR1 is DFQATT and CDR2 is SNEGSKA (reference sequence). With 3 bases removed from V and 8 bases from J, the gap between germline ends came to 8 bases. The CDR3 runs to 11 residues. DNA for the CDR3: TGCAGTGCTAGCGGGGGAGATGAGCAGTTCTTC. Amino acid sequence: CSASGGDEQFF.

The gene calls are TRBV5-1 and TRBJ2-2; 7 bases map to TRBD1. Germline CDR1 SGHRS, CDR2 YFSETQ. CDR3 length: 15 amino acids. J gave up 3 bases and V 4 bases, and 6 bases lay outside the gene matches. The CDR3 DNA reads TGCGCCAGCAGCGTACAGGGGATCGACACCGGGGAGCTGTTTTTT. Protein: CASSVQGIDTGELFF.

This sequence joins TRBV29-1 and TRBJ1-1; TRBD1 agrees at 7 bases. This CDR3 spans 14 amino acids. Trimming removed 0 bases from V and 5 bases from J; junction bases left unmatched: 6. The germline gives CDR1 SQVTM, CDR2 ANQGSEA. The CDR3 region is CSVEEGTVGTEAFF. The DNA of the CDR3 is TGCAGCGTTGAAGAAGGGACAGTTGGGACTGAAGCTTTCTTT.

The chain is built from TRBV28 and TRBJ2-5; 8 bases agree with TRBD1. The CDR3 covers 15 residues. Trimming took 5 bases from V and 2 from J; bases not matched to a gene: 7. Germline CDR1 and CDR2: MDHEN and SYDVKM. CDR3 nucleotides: TGTGCCAGCAGTACAGGGGGAAGGAGGCAAGAGACCCAGTACTTC. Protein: CASSTGGRRQETQYF.

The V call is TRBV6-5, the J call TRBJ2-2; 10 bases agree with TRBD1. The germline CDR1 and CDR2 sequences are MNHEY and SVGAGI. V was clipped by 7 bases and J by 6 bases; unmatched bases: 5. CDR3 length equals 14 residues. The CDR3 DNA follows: TGTGCCAGCATGAGGACAGGGGGGGCCGGGGAGCTGTTTTTT. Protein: CASMRTGGAGELFF.

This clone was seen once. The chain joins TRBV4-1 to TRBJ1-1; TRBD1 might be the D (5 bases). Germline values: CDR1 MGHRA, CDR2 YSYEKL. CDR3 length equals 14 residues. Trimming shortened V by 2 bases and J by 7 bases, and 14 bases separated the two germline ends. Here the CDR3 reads CASSQPGRGGEAFF. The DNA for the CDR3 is TGCGCCAGCAGCCAACCAGGGCGGGGAGGTGAAGCTTTCTTT.

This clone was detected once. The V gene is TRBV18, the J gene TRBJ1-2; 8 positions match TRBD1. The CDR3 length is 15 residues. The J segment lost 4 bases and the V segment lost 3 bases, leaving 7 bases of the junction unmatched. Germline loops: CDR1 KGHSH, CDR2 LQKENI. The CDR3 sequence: CASSPGQDYVYGYTF. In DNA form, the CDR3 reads TGTGCCAGCTCACCGGGACAGGACTACGTCTATGGCTACACCTTC.